This TCR beta chain was profiled in a study of blood T cells in healthy people across ages. In this sample, this clonotype turned up a few times. The antigen is undetermined. Regarding the study as a whole: TCR beta diversity per million T cells fell roughly linearly with age.

This CDR3 region has 12 residues. CDR1 is SGHAT, CDR2 FQDESV, per germline (reference sequence). With 0 bases removed from V and 11 bases from J, the gap between germline ends came to 10 bases. The use of a sample-barcoded 5' primer and a J-beta primer mix characterized a second PCR of roughly 6 to 11 cycles. Via MiXCR, TCRdb re-called the 5' RACE reads, giving one row per CDR3 protein. The table lists more than 900,000 distinct CDR3 sequences, less than 25% of them singletons. The sample was also reused in another study, on T cells of mothers and their children.

This chain uses TRBV11-1 with TRBJ1-1; D might be TRBD1 (5 bases). The sample comprised blood. The clonotype originates from a girl aged 2 to 10 in good health. CDR3 protein: CASSLALGEAFF. The CDR3 coding sequence is TGTGCCAGCAGCTTAGCGCTAGGGGAGGCTTTCTTT.